The rows below give T cell receptor beta chains drawn from one sample of a study of cytomegalovirus exposure and HLA in healthy donors. Assay: immunoSEQ multiplex PCR; the TCRdb copy retains only in-frame clones and omits some. The sample lists about 130,000 clones; more than 80% were seen once. Sequenced sample: PBMCs. The receptor source for this set is a woman in her thirties or forties in good health and CMV-seropositive. Both conserved end residues are part of each CDR3. The order of the fields is clone size, V gene, J gene, D gene, CDR3 protein, CDR3 DNA. The D gene is left open where the match is weak. Some rows mark clone size as missing; the rest say once, few, many or name a class of expanded clone.

>-|TRBV25-1|TRBJ2-7|TRBD1
CASSGTGVSYEQYF
TGTGCCAGCAGTGGGACAGGGGTTTCCTACGAGCAGTACTTC
>-|TRBV7-5|TRBJ2-2|-
CARSFPGLSAGELFF
TGTGCCAGAAGCTTTCCAGGGCTAAGCGCCGGGGAGCTGTTTTTT
>-|TRBV10-3|TRBJ1-2|TRBD1
CAISGDRGTNYGYPF
TGTGCCATCAGTGGCGACAGGGGAACCAACTATGGCTACCCCTTC
>-|TRBV27|TRBJ2-5|TRBD1
CASSLGTGKETQYF
TGTGCCAGCAGTTTAGGGACAGGGAAAGAGACCCAGTACTTC
>-|TRBV4-1|TRBJ2-1|TRBD2
CASSLGTSKYNEQFF
TGCGCCAGCAGCCTCGGGACTAGTAAGTACAATGAGCAGTTCTTC
>few|TRBV9|TRBJ2-1|TRBD2
CASSVGLAEYNEQFF
TGTGCCAGCAGCGTAGGACTAGCGGAATACAATGAGCAGTTCTTC
>-|TRBV7-8|TRBJ2-3|TRBD2
CASSLAGLDTQYF
TGTGCCAGCAGTCTAGCGGGGTTAGATACGCAGTATTTT
>-|TRBV10-3|TRBJ2-2|-
CAISPRADSTGELFF
TGTGCCATCAGTCCTCGGGCGGACTCCACCGGGGAGCTGTTTTTT
>-|TRBV2|TRBJ1-1|-
CASSEATAGVWTEAFF
TGTGCCAGCAGTGAAGCAACTGCAGGGGTATGGACTGAAGCTTTCTTT
>-|TRBV2|TRBJ1-2|-
CASSAAGNYGYTF
TGTGCCAGCAGTGCGGCGGGGAACTATGGCTACACCTTC
>-|TRBV6-5|TRBJ2-1|TRBD2
CASSYGLAGNEQFF
TGTGCCAGCAGTTACGGACTAGCGGGCAATGAGCAATTCTTC
>few|TRBV7-9|TRBJ1-4|-
CASSPTALGDEKLFF
TGTGCCAGCAGCCCTACAGCCCTCGGGGATGAAAAACTGTTTTTT
>-|TRBV10-2|TRBJ2-3|-
CASSVSFGGTDTQYF
TGCGCCAGCAGTGTGAGTTTTGGGGGGACAGATACGCAGTATTTT
>-|TRBV2|TRBJ1-5|-
CASTRDTSNQPQHF
TGTGCCAGCACTAGGGACACTAGCAATCAGCCCCAGCATTTT
>-|TRBV5-1|TRBJ1-2|-
CASSLDIHGYTF
TGCGCCAGCAGCTTGGACATCCATGGCTACACCTTC
>-|TRBV27|TRBJ1-5|-
CASSLSQGASNQPQHF
TGTGCCAGCAGTTTATCGCAAGGGGCAAGCAATCAGCCCCAGCATTTT
>few|TRBV30|TRBJ1-2|-
CAWFWGEANYGYTF
TGTGCCTGGTTTTGGGGCGAAGCTAACTATGGCTACACCTTC
>-|TRBV4-1|TRBJ1-5|-
CASSQKGSERNQPQHF
TGCGCCAGCAGCCAAAAAGGCTCAGAGAGGAATCAGCCCCAGCATTTT
>-|TRBV5-3|TRBJ1-1|-
CARRPRQSIEAFF
TGTGCCAGAAGACCGCGACAGAGTATAGAAGCTTTCTTT
>-|TRBV4-2|TRBJ2-3|TRBD2
CASSPLAGGETDTQYF
TGTGCCAGCAGCCCGCTAGCGGGGGGGGAAACAGATACGCAGTATTTT
>-|TRBV7-2|TRBJ2-6|TRBD1
CASSSTGTGANVLTF
TGTGCCAGCAGCTCGACAGGGACTGGGGCCAACGTCCTGACTTTC
>-|TRBV19|TRBJ2-7|-
CASSLMGDTYEQYF
TGTGCCAGTAGTCTGATGGGGGACACCTACGAGCAGTACTTC
>-|TRBV5-5|TRBJ1-4|-
CASSLLSPEKLFF
TGTGCCAGCAGCTTGCTCTCCCCCGAAAAACTGTTTTTT
>-|TRBV27|TRBJ2-7|TRBD2
CASRTPSGSYEQYF
TGTGCCAGCAGGACACCTAGCGGGAGCTACGAGCAGTACTTC
>once|TRBV4-1|TRBJ1-2|-
CASSQTPANYGYTF
TGCGCCAGCAGCCAAACCCCAGCTAACTATGGCTACACCTTC
>-|TRBV28|TRBJ2-7|-
CASSPREPYEQYF
TGTGCCAGCAGTCCTAGAGAACCCTACGAGCAGTACTTC
>-|TRBV15|TRBJ2-7|TRBD2
CATSRAPGLGYEQYF
TGTGCCACCAGCAGAGCCCCGGGACTAGGGTACGAGCAGTACTTC
>-|TRBV9|TRBJ2-5|TRBD1
CASSVVGQGGQGGETQYF
TGTGCCAGCAGCGTAGTAGGGCAAGGCGGACAGGGCGGAGAGACCCAGTACTTC
>-|TRBV19|TRBJ2-3|-
CASSIRGRTDTQYF
TGTGCCAGTAGTATACGAGGGAGGACAGATACGCAGTATTTT
>-|TRBV7-2|TRBJ1-1|-
CASSYYPDRNTEAFF
TGTGCCAGCAGCTACTATCCGGACAGGAACACTGAAGCTTTCTTT
>-|TRBV6-1|TRBJ2-5|-
CASSEEAGQYF
TGTGCCAGCAGTGAAGAGGCGGGGCAGTACTTC
>-|TRBV7-2|TRBJ2-1|TRBD2
CASSFSTSGSPYNEQFF
TGTGCCAGCAGCTTCTCGACTAGCGGTTCACCCTACAATGAGCAGTTCTTC
>-|TRBV18|TRBJ1-1|TRBD1
CASSPTGGDTEAFF
TGTGCCAGCTCACCGACAGGGGGGGACACTGAAGCTTTCTTT
>-|TRBV7-6|TRBJ2-3|TRBD2
CASSSPPLAGALDFTDTQYF
TGTGCCAGCAGCTCTCCACCGCTAGCGGGGGCCCTAGATTTCACAGATACGCAGTATTTT
>few|TRBV30|TRBJ2-3|TRBD2
CAWSFSGGAFGDTQYF
TGTGCCTGGAGTTTTAGCGGGGGGGCCTTTGGAGATACGCAGTATTTT
>-|TRBV6-6|TRBJ1-3|-
CASSYRGLSGNTIYF
TGTGCCAGCAGTTACCGGGGACTTTCTGGAAACACCATATATTTT
>-|TRBV9|TRBJ1-1|TRBD1
CASSETGRNTEAFF
TGTGCCAGCAGCGAGACAGGGAGGAACACTGAAGCTTTCTTT
>once|TRBV2|TRBJ2-7|TRBD1
CASSERTGGSYEQYF
TGTGCCAGCAGTGAAAGGACAGGGGGCAGCTACGAGCAGTACTTC
>-|TRBV27|TRBJ2-1|-
CASSLAWEASPYNEQFF
TGTGCCAGCAGTTTAGCTTGGGAGGCTTCCCCCTACAATGAGCAGTTCTTC
>-|TRBV4-2|TRBJ2-1|TRBD2
CASSQEGRETNEQFF
TGTGCCAGCAGCCAAGAGGGGCGGGAGACCAATGAGCAGTTCTTC
>-|TRBV15|TRBJ1-2|-
CATSRDRAHYGYTF
TGTGCCACCAGCAGAGACAGGGCTCACTATGGCTACACCTTC
>-|TRBV29-1|TRBJ2-7|-
CSVVTQASYEQYF
TGCAGCGTTGTCACTCAGGCCTCCTACGAGCAGTACTTC
>-|TRBV19|TRBJ2-7|TRBD2
CASSITSAGLRWQYF
TGTGCCAGTAGTATAACTAGCGCCGGTTTAAGGTGGCAGTACTTC
>-|TRBV4-3|TRBJ2-1|TRBD2
CASSQQLAGVSYEQFF
TGCGCCAGCAGCCAACAGCTAGCGGGAGTAAGTTATGAGCAGTTCTTC
>once|TRBV2|TRBJ2-3|-
CASSAQGRRDTQYF
TGTGCCAGCAGTGCTCAGGGTCGAAGAGATACGCAGTATTTT